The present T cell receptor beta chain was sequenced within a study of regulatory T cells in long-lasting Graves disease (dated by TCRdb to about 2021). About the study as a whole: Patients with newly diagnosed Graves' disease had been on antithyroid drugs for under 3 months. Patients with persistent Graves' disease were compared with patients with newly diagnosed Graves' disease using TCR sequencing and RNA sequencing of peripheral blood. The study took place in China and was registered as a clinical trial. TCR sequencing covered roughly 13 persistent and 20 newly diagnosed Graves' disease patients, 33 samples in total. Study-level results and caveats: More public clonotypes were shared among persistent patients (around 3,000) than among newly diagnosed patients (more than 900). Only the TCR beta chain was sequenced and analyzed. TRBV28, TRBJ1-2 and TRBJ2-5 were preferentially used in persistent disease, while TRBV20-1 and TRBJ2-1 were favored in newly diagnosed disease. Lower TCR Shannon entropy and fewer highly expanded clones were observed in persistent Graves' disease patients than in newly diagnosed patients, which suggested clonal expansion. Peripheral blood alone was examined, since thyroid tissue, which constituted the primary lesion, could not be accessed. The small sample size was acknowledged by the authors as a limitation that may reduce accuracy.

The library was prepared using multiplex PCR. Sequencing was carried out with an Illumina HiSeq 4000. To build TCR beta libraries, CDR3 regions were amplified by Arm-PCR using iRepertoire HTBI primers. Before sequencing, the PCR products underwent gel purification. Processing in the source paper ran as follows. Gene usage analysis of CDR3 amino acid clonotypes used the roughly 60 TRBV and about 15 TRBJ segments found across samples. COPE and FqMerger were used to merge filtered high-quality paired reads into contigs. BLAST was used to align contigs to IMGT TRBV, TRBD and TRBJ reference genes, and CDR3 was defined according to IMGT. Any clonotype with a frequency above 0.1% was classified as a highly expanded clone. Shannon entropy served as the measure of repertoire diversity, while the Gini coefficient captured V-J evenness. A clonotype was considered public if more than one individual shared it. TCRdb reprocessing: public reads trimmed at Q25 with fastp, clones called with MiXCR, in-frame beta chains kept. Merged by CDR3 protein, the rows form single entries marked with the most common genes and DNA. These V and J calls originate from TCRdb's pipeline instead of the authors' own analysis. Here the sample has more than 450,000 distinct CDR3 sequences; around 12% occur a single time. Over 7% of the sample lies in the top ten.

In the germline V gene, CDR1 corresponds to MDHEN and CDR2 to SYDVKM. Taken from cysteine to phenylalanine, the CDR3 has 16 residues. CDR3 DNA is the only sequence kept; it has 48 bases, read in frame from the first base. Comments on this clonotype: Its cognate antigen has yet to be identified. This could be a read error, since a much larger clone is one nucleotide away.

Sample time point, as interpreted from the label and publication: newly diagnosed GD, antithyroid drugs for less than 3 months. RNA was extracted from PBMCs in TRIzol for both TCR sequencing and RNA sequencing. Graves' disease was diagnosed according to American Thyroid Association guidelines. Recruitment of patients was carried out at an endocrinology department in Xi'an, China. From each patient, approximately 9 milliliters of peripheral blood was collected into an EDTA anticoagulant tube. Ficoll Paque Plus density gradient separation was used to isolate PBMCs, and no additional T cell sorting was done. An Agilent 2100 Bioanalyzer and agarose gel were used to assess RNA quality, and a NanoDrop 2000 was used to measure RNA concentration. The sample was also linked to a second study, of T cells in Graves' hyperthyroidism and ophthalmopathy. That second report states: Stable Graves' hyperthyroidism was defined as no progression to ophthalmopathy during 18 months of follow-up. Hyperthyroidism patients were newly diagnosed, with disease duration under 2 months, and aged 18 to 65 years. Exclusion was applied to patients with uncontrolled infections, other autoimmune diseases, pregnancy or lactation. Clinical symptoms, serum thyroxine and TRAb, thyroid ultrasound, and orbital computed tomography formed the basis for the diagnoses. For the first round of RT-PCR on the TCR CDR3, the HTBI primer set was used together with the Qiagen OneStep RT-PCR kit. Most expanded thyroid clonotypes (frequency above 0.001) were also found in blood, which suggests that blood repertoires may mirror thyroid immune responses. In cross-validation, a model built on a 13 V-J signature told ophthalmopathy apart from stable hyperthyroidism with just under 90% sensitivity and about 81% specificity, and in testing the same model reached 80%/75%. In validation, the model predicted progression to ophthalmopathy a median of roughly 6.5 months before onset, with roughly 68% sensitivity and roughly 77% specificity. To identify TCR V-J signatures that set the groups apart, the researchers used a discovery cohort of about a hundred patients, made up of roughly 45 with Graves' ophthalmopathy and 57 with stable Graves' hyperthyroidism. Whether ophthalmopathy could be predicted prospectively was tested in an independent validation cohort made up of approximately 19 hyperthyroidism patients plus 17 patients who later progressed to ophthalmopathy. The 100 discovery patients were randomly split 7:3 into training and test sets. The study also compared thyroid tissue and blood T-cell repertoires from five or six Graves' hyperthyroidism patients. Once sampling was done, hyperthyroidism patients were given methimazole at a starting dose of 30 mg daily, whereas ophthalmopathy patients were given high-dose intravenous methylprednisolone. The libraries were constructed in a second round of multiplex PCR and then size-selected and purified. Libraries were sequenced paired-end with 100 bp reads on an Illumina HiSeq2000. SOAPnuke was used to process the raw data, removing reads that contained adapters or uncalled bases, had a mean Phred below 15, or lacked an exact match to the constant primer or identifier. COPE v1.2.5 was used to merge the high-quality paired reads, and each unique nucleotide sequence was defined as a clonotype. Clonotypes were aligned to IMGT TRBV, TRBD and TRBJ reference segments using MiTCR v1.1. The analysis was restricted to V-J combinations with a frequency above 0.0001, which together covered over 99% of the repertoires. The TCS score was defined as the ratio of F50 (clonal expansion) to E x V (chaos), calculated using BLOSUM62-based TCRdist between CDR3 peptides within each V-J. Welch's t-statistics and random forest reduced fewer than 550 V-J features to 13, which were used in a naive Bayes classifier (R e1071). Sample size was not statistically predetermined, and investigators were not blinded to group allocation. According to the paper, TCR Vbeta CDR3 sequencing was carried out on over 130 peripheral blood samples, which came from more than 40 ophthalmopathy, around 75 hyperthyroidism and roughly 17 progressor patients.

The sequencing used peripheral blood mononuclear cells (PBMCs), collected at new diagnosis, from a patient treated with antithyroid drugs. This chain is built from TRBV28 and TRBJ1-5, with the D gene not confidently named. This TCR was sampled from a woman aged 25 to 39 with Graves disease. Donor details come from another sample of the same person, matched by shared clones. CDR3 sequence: CVSSLRTAFSNQPQHF. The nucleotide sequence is TGTGTCAGCAGTTTAAGAACAGCGTTCAGCAATCAGCCCCAGCATTTT.